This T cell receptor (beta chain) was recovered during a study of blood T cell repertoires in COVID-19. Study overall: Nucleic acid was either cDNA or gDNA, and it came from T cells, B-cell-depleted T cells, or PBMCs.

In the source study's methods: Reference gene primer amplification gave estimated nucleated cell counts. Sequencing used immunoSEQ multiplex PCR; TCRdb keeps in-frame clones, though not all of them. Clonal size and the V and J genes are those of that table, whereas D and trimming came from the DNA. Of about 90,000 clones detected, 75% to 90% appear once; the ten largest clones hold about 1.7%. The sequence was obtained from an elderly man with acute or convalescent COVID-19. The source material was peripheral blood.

The CDR3 DNA reads TGCGCCAGCAGCTGGGGGACAGGGGTGAATTCACCCCTCCACTTT. Protein: CASSWGTGVNSPLHF. V is TRBV5-1 and J is TRBJ1-6; 10 bases align to TRBD1. This CDR3 is 15 amino acids long. V gave up 3 bases and J gave up 7 bases; unmatched junction bases: 4. Germline loops: CDR1 SGHRS, CDR2 YFSETQ.